This T cell receptor beta chain appears in the sequencing data of a study of blood T cell repertoires in COVID-19. As for the study in general: The origin of the acute and convalescent COVID-19 samples was the United States, Italy and Spain. T cells, B-cell-depleted T cells, or PBMCs supplied cDNA or gDNA.

This CDR3 has 15 amino acids. Trimming took 2 bases from V and 2 from J; bases not matched to a gene: 5. The germline gives CDR1 SGHRS, CDR2 YFSETQ. Authors' data handling: Researchers report that nucleated cell counts were estimated from reference gene primer amplification. Produced via immunoSEQ multiplex PCR; TCRdb's table is partial and in-frame only. The V and J calls and clone size come from that table; D and trimming were worked out from the DNA. This repertoire shows 150,000 to 200,000 clones, approximately 91% found once; its top ten account for approximately 2.2%. This clone was counted a single time.

The sample comprised peripheral blood. The source is a man aged 18 to 29 with acute or convalescent COVID-19. V and J are TRBV5-1 and TRBJ1-2, with 8 bases matching TRBD1. CDR3 protein: CASSLQGEKNYGYTF. CDR3 bases: TGCGCCAGCAGCTTACAGGGGGAAAAGAACTATGGCTACACCTTC.